These 20 T cell receptor beta chains were sequenced from one sample in a study of blood T cells in healthy people across ages. It was with a sample-barcoded 5' primer and a J-beta primer mix that a second PCR of roughly 6 to 12 cycles was run. From the 5' RACE reads, TCRdb called clonotypes with MiXCR, one entry per CDR3 protein. The data show about 780,000 distinct CDR3 sequences, more than 25% seen once. A further study also used this sample, focusing on T cells of mothers and their children.

Sequencing used blood. The origin of the receptors is a boy aged 5-17 years in good health.

The chain uses TRBV2 and TRBJ2-2; 12 nucleotides line up with TRBD1. V lost 7 bases and J lost 7; bases outside the gene matches: 4. CDR3 length: 14 amino acids. CDR1 and CDR2 (germline): SNHLY, FYNNEI. The CDR3 nucleotides are TGTGCCAGCACGGGACAGGGGGCTGGCGGGGAGCTGTTTTTT. This codes for CASTGQGAGGELFF.

CDR3 DNA sequence: TGTGCCAGCAGCCAAGATCTGCCGGGGGAGCAGTACTTC. This codes for CASSQDLPGEQYF. The chain has TRBV14 and TRBJ2-7; a weak D match, TRBD2 (5 bases). Germline CDR1 and CDR2: SGHDN and FVKESK. Trimming removed 0 bases at V and 7 bases at J, with 10 bases between. The CDR3 has 13 residues.

The chain recombines TRBV5-1 with TRBJ2-1; 7 bases align to TRBD1. The V gene's germline CDR1 is SGHRS and CDR2 YFSETQ. With 5 bases clipped from V and 4 bases from J, the junction kept 15 bases outside the gene matches. The CDR3 spans 17 residues. CDR3 protein: CASSPSEGAQIYNEQFF. The DNA for the CDR3 is TGCGCCAGCAGTCCGAGTGAGGGGGCCCAAATTTACAATGAGCAGTTCTTC. The full variable domain, completed using reference TRBV5-1 and TRBJ2-1, is KAGVTQTPRYLIKTRGQQVTLSCSPISGHRSVSWYQQTPGQGLQFLFEYFSETQRNKGNFPGRFSGRQFSNSRSEMNVSTLELGDSALYLCASSPSEGAQIYNEQFFGPGTRLTVL.

This clonotype has just a few counts. This chain uses TRBV12-3 or TRBV12-4 with TRBJ2-5; 8 bases fit TRBD1. V dropped 7 bases and J dropped 0; count of bases not matched to a gene: 13. CDR3 length equals 17 residues. This CDR3 is CASTPGQGRGHQETQYF. CDR3 bases: TGTGCCAGCACTCCCGGACAGGGAAGGGGTCACCAAGAGACCCAGTACTTC.

The V gene is TRBV5-1, the J gene TRBJ2-4; no definite D call. Germline values: CDR1 SGHRS, CDR2 YFSETQ. The CDR3 is made up of 15 amino acids. Trimming shortened V by 0 bases and J by 0 bases, and 7 bases separated the two germline ends. The CDR3 here is CASSLASGAKNIQYF. The CDR3 nucleotides read TGCGCCAGCAGCTTGGCCTCTGGAGCCAAAAACATTCAGTACTTC.

The chain employs TRBV6-4 and TRBJ1-2; D remains unclear. V was shortened by 0 bases and J by 10 bases, with 18 bases between the two germline ends. Germline V CDR1 and CDR2: MRHNA, SNTAGT. The CDR3 has 15 residues. The CDR3: CASSDSMSGNTVYTF. The CDR3 DNA sequence: TGTGCCAGCAGTGACTCGATGTCGGGTAATACGGTCTACACCTTC.

V usage is TRBV29-1 and J usage is TRBJ2-2; TRBD2 might be the D (6 bases). V gave up 6 bases and J gave up 1 base, with 15 bases separating them. The length of the CDR3 is 15 residues. Germline values: CDR1 SQVTM, CDR2 ANQGSEA. The CDR3 region has the DNA TGCAGCGTGGGGGGAGAGACACAGAACACCGGGGAGCTGTTTTTT. It encodes CSVGGETQNTGELFF.

The chain employs TRBV27 and TRBJ1-1; TRBD1 agrees at 7 bases. The CDR3 is 15 residues long. V shed 5 bases and J 1 base; nucleotides not matched to a gene: 7. Germline assignment: CDR1 MNHEY and CDR2 SMNVEV (reference sequence). The CDR3: CASSRLGQKNTEAFF. The CDR3 DNA sequence: TGTGCCAGCAGTCGACTGGGACAGAAGAACACTGAAGCTTTCTTT.

This sequence joins TRBV29-1 and TRBJ2-5, with D possibly matching TRBD2 (6 bases). Trimming took 0 bases from V and 9 from J, leaving 17 bases between them. The germline CDR1 and CDR2 sequences are SQVTM and ANQGSEA. This CDR3 contains 14 residues. Here the CDR3 DNA reads TGCAGCGTTGAAGACCCCGAGGGGTGGGAGGCCCAGTACTTC. Residues: CSVEDPEGWEAQYF.

This clonotype has only a few counts. V and J are TRBV5-4 and TRBJ1-1, with TRBD1 identical over 10 bases. V lost 4 bases and J lost 3; bases outside the gene matches: 9. Per germline, CDR1 SGHNT and CDR2 YYREEE (reference sequence). This CDR3 has 16 residues. The CDR3 DNA follows: TGTGCCAGCAGCAGACCCGGGACAGGGGTCGACACTGAAGCTTTCTTT. Its protein product is CASSRPGTGVDTEAFF.

The chain is built from TRBV5-1 and TRBJ2-1; 7 nucleotides agree with TRBD2. V dropped 0 bases and J dropped 3; count of bases not matched to a gene: 3. The CDR3 consists of 15 residues. CDR1 and CDR2 (germline): SGHRS, YFSETQ. The CDR3 reads CASSLGRGNYNEQFF. CDR3 nucleotide sequence: TGCGCCAGCAGCTTGGGGCGGGGGAACTACAATGAGCAGTTCTTC.

This clonotype has only a few counts. The chain recombines TRBV6-1 with TRBJ1-3; D is uncertain. The CDR3 extends over 14 amino acids. With 7 bases removed from V and 0 bases from J, the gap between germline ends came to 10 bases. The V gene's germline CDR1 is MNHNS and CDR2 SASEGT. The CDR3 reads CASTLQYSGNTIYF. In DNA, the CDR3 is TGTGCCAGCACCCTACAGTACTCTGGAAACACCATATATTTT.

The chain joins TRBV6-5 to TRBJ2-7; 7 positions agree with TRBD2. The germline V gene has CDR1 MNHEY and CDR2 SVGAGI. After removal of 5 bases from V and 3 bases from J, the junction contained 10 bases not matched to a gene. There are 15 residues in the CDR3. This chain's CDR3 is CASSEGQRGNYEQYF. CDR3 coding DNA: TGTGCCAGCAGTGAGGGCCAGCGGGGAAACTACGAGCAGTACTTC.

V gene TRBV14 combines with J gene TRBJ2-7, with D unclear. Per the germline V gene, CDR1 is SGHDN and CDR2 is FVKESK. The CDR3 is 12 residues long. The ends were cut back, 3 bases at V and 4 bases at J, with 7 bases in the middle. The CDR3 DNA reads TGTGCCAGCAGCCATTCCGTTTACGAGCAGTACTTC. It specifies CASSHSVYEQYF. The whole variable domain, filled in from reference TRBV14 and TRBJ2-7, reads EAGVTQFPSHSVIEKGQTVTLRCDPISGHDNLYWYRRVMGKEIKFLLHFVKESKQDESGMPNNRFLAERTGGTYSTLKVQPAELEDSGVYFCASSHSVYEQYFGPGTRLTVT.

The chain combines TRBV3-1 with TRBJ2-5; TRBD1 matches at 7 bases. The end of the DNA is better explained by TRBJ2-1, so the J call may be wrong. This CDR3 is built from 14 residues. Per germline, CDR1 LGHDT and CDR2 YNNKEL (reference sequence). As DNA, the CDR3 is TGTGCCAGCACCCGGGGAGACAGGGATTCAGAGCAGTTCTTC. This translates into CASTRGDRDSEQFF.

The chain is built from TRBV12-3 or TRBV12-4 and TRBJ1-2; TRBD1 agrees at 7 bases. The CDR3 has 13 amino acids. V gave up 10 bases and J gave up 8 bases; unmatched junction bases: 13. In nucleotides, the CDR3 is TGTGCCACCAGCAGCCAAACAGGGGAGGGCTACACCTTC. Translation: CATSSQTGEGYTF.

Ten or more counts support this clonotype. The rearrangement joins TRBV6-5 to TRBJ2-7; 7 positions match TRBD1. The CDR3 spans 16 residues. V was pared by 6 bases and J by 7 bases, with 18 bases of the junction left unmatched. The V gene's germline CDR1 is MNHEY and CDR2 SVGAGI. The CDR3 region is CASSPSFDRVYREQYF. The CDR3, as DNA: TGTGCCAGCAGCCCGTCCTTCGACAGGGTTTATCGGGAGCAGTACTTC.

In its sample, this clonotype was seen many times. The rearrangement uses TRBV12-3 or TRBV12-4 and TRBJ2-7; D possibly corresponds to TRBD2 (6 bases). Trimming took 3 bases from V and 0 from J, leaving 9 bases between them. The CDR3 extends over 14 amino acids. The CDR3 protein is CASSFGGVSYEQYF. The DNA for the CDR3 is TGTGCCAGCAGTTTCGGAGGGGTCTCCTACGAGCAGTACTTC.

In this sample, this clonotype turned up a few times. The genes are TRBV20-1 and TRBJ2-7; 8 bases fit TRBD1. The length of the CDR3 is 15 residues. Trimming cost V 0 bases and J 2 bases; bases outside gene matches: 6. Germline loops: CDR1 DFQATT, CDR2 SNEGSKA (reference sequence). The CDR3 region is CSARDPRQGTYEQYF. In DNA, the CDR3 is TGCAGTGCTAGAGATCCGAGACAGGGGACCTACGAGCAGTACTTC.

The J gene is TRBJ1-4, the V gene TRBV11-2, with D unresolved. The CDR3 extends over 17 amino acids. Germline V gene sequence: CDR1 SGHAT, CDR2 FQNNGV. Between the trimmed V and J ends, which lost 5 bases and 0 bases, there was a span of 16 bases. This CDR3 is CASSLGEGWSTNEKLFF. CDR3 DNA: TGTGCCAGCAGCCTCGGGGAAGGCTGGTCAACTAATGAAAAACTGTTTTTT.